Below, 28 T cell receptor beta chains from the same sample are listed, as sequenced in a study of blood T cells in healthy people across ages. Using a J-beta primer mix together with a sample-barcoded 5' primer, a second PCR was run for roughly 7 to 12 cycles. TCRdb redid the calling of the 5' RACE reads with MiXCR, one entry per CDR3 protein. The table records 900,000 to 950,000 distinct CDR3 sequences, just under 30% of them present only once. The sample also formed part of further work on T cells of mothers and their children.

The specimen was blood. These receptors were collected from a woman aged 35 to 49 in good health.

This clonotype was found a few times. The V and J genes are TRBV27 and TRBJ2-7; the D is unclear. The CDR3 has 14 residues. Looked up from germline, CDR1 is MNHEY and CDR2 is SMNVEV (reference sequence). V was pared by 0 bases and J by 3 bases, with 9 bases between. As DNA, the CDR3 is TGTGCCAGCAGTTTATCAGCATGGAGCTACGAGCAGTACTTC. This gives the protein CASSLSAWSYEQYF.

The sample holds a few counts of this clonotype. This chain links TRBV20-1 with TRBJ1-2; a weak D match, TRBD1 (5 bases). V was clipped by 5 bases and J by 4 bases, with 11 bases between them. The CDR3 runs 12 residues. Germline lookup yields CDR1 DFQATT and CDR2 SNEGSKA (reference sequence). The CDR3, as DNA: TGCAGTGCTCCGGGCAGGGTCTATGGCTACACCTTC. It specifies CSAPGRVYGYTF.

This clonotype came up once. This chain connects TRBV19 to TRBJ2-1; 7 bases are shared with TRBD2. Unmatched junction bases numbered 4, after V lost 1 base and J lost 7 bases. The CDR3 length is 14 residues. Germline-derived CDR1 and CDR2 are LNHDA and SQIVND (reference sequence). This CDR3 reads CASSIGGGWNEQFF. CDR3 DNA: TGTGCCAGTAGTATAGGGGGGGGATGGAATGAGCAGTTCTTC.

V gene TRBV20-1 combines with J gene TRBJ1-2, with D possibly matching TRBD1 (5 bases). Germline assignment: CDR1 DFQATT and CDR2 SNEGSKA (reference sequence). The CDR3 is made up of 15 amino acids. The germline V and J ends were trimmed by 4 bases and 2 bases, with 17 bases remaining between them. CDR3 sequence (DNA): TGCAGTGCTAAATCTCCGGGGGGAACAAACTATGGCTACACCTTC. As protein: CSAKSPGGTNYGYTF.

This clonotype has only a few counts. The gene calls are TRBV7-2 and TRBJ2-3; perhaps TRBD2 as D (7 bases). CDR3 length: 15 amino acids. Germline-derived CDR1 and CDR2 are SGHTA and FQGNSA. V lost 5 bases and J lost 0, with 12 bases in between. The CDR3 DNA follows: TGTGCCAGCAGCCCCGGGGGGCCAAGCACAGATACGCAGTATTTT. Protein sequence: CASSPGGPSTDTQYF.

This chain links TRBV7-8 with TRBJ1-5, with 7 bases identical to TRBD1. Germline V lookup: CDR1 SGHVS, CDR2 FQNEAQ. The CDR3 spans 15 residues. J was trimmed by 4 bases and V by 0 bases; bases with no gene match: 3. CDR3 residues: CASSLAQGGNQPQHF. In nucleotides, the CDR3 is TGTGCCAGCAGCTTAGCGCAGGGGGGAAATCAGCCCCAGCATTTT.

The chain carries TRBV7-2 and TRBJ2-5; a possible D gene is TRBD1 (6 bases). V was cut by 1 base and J by 4 bases, with 13 bases left in between. CDR3 length: 15 residues. Germline values: CDR1 SGHTA, CDR2 FQGNSA. This CDR3 is CASSLDRERGETQYF. CDR3 nucleotides: TGTGCCAGCAGCTTAGACAGGGAGCGTGGAGAGACCCAGTACTTC.

A few counts support this clonotype. The chain is built from TRBV5-1 and TRBJ1-3; D might be TRBD1 (6 bases). The CDR3 spans 14 residues. Trimming removed 4 bases at V and 7 bases at J, with 15 bases between. Germline lookup yields CDR1 SGHRS and CDR2 YFSETQ. The CDR3 sequence: CASSGGAPRNTIYF. CDR3 in DNA: TGCGCCAGCAGCGGGGGCGCCCCTCGTAACACCATATATTTT.

Points on this clonotype: This may arise from a read error, as a much more abundant clone is one base away. The gene calls are TRBV4-3 and TRBJ2-5; 9 positions agree with TRBD1. The length of the CDR3 is 17 residues. J gave up 4 bases and V 4 bases, and 13 bases lay outside the gene matches. The V gene's germline CDR1 is LGHNA and CDR2 YSLEER. CDR3 sequence reads: CASSPTLPGTGRETQYF. Written as DNA, the CDR3 is TGCGCCAGCAGCCCAACACTACCCGGGACAGGGAGAGAGACCCAGTACTTC.

J is TRBJ1-2 and V is TRBV2; D is unclear. Germline CDR1 SNHLY, CDR2 FYNNEI. The CDR3 covers 13 residues. V shed 4 bases and J shed 2 bases, with 8 bases lying between them. The CDR3 here is CASSAKENYGYTF. In DNA form, the CDR3 reads TGTGCCAGCAGTGCGAAGGAAAACTATGGCTACACCTTC.

The table lists this clonotype with many counts. V is TRBV3-1 and J is TRBJ2-1; D might be TRBD1 (5 bases). Germline lookup yields CDR1 LGHDT and CDR2 YNNKEL (reference sequence). Trimming stripped 4 bases from V and 6 bases from J, with 13 bases between. This CDR3 contains 14 residues. The CDR3 nucleotides are TGTGCCAGCAGCCCCGCTCGACAGCGCAATGAGCAGTTCTTC. Translated: CASSPARQRNEQFF.

This sequence joins TRBV20-1 and TRBJ2-3, with D perhaps matching TRBD1 or TRBD2 (5 bases each). V shed 3 bases and J shed 1 base, with 17 bases lying between them. The CDR3 extends over 16 amino acids. CDR1 is DFQATT, CDR2 SNEGSKA, per germline (reference sequence). The CDR3 loop reads CSASGTSSGRTDTQYF. CDR3 coding DNA: TGCAGTGCTAGCGGGACCTCCTCGGGGCGCACAGATACGCAGTATTTT.

This clonotype has more than one count but fewer than ten. The chain employs TRBV14 and TRBJ1-1; D is ambiguous. The V end lost 1 base, the J end lost 3 bases, and 6 bases lay between the germline ends. The CDR3 is made up of 13 amino acids. Germline loops: CDR1 SGHDN, CDR2 FVKESK. The CDR3 sequence: CASSQVAYTEAFF. CDR3 in DNA: TGTGCCAGCAGCCAAGTCGCATACACTGAAGCTTTCTTT.

The chain uses TRBV7-8 and TRBJ1-1; 9 bases are shared with TRBD1. CDR3 length: 15 amino acids. Trimming at V came to 5 bases and at J to 3 bases, leaving 7 bases not matched to a gene. CDR1 is SGHVS, CDR2 FQNEAQ, per germline. CDR3 loop: CASSSLGTGYTEAFF. As DNA, the CDR3 is TGTGCCAGCAGCAGCCTAGGGACAGGGTACACTGAAGCTTTCTTT. The entire variable domain, with the rest obtained from reference TRBV7-8 and TRBJ1-1, is as follows: GAGVSQSPRYKVAKRGQDVALRCDPISGHVSLFWYQQALGQGPEFLTYFQNEAQLDKSGLPSDRFFAERPEGSVSTLKIQRTQQEDSAVYLCASSSLGTGYTEAFFGQGTRLTVV.

The V gene is TRBV12-3 or TRBV12-4, the J gene TRBJ1-5; D unclear. The CDR3 sequence is 16 residues long. The germline V and J ends were trimmed by 3 bases and 0 bases, with 12 bases remaining between them. CDR3 amino acids: CASSFGRVNSNQPQHF. The CDR3 nucleotides are TGTGCCAGCAGTTTTGGCCGAGTGAATAGCAATCAGCCCCAGCATTTT.

Comments on this clonotype: The germline gene is not matched at one end of the junction; a read error may be the cause. This CDR3 is CACSLGQTPTYEQYF. The DNA of the CDR3 is TGCGCCTGCAGCTTGGGACAGACCCCGACCTACGAGCAGTACTTC. J is TRBJ2-4 and V is TRBV5-1; the match to TRBD1 covers 7 bases. The end of the DNA fits TRBJ2-7 better, so the J call may be wrong. From germline, CDR1 is SGHRS and CDR2 YFSETQ. This CDR3 comprises 15 residues.

This clonotype was found a few times. The chain uses TRBV7-2 and TRBJ2-7, with 7 bases aligning to TRBD2. Germline values: CDR1 SGHTA, CDR2 FQGNSA. With 7 bases clipped from V and 2 bases from J, the junction kept 11 bases outside the gene matches. The CDR3 spans 15 residues. The CDR3 DNA reads as TGTGCCAGCAACCCCCGCTGGAGCGGGGCCTACGAGCAGTACTTC. Protein: CASNPRWSGAYEQYF.

The rearrangement links TRBV6-6 to TRBJ2-1; 7 bases map to TRBD2. Germline V gives CDR1 MNHNY, CDR2 SVGAGI (reference sequence). J lost 13 bases, V lost 6 bases, and 21 bases had no gene match. The CDR3 extends over 16 amino acids. The CDR3, as DNA: TGTGCCAGCAGCCGAGGAGGACTAGGGGTCCAAGAGGCCCAGTTCTTC. The encoded protein is CASSRGGLGVQEAQFF.

The rearrangement uses TRBV9 and TRBJ2-7; possible D gene TRBD2, 5 bases. CDR3 length equals 14 residues. Germline lookup yields CDR1 SGDLS and CDR2 YYNGEE. With 3 bases removed from V and 0 bases from J, the gap between germline ends came to 10 bases. DNA for the CDR3: TGTGCCAGCAGCGCGAGCGGATACTCCTACGAGCAGTACTTC. Encoded protein: CASSASGYSYEQYF.

Written as DNA, the CDR3 is TGCGCCAGCAGCGTAACTAGCGGGGGGGCCCCCTACGAGCAGTACTTC. This encodes CASSVTSGGAPYEQYF. The genes are TRBV5-1 and TRBJ2-7; TRBD2 aligns across 13 bases. The CDR3 covers 16 residues. Trimming cost V 4 bases and J 2 bases; bases outside gene matches: 6. Germline-derived CDR1 and CDR2 are SGHRS and YFSETQ.

With respect to this clonotype: Just one base apart from a much larger clone, this may be a read error. V gene TRBV10-3 combines with J gene TRBJ1-2, with 8 bases identical to TRBD1. The CDR3 consists of 13 residues. Germline lookup yields CDR1 ENHRY and CDR2 SYGVKD. This chain's CDR3 is CASLSGTGYDYTF. The CDR3 nucleotides read TGTGCCAGTCTAAGCGGGACAGGCTATGACTACACCTTC.

As concerns this clonotype: An end of the junction does not agree with germline; a read error may underlie this. This sequence joins TRBV12-3 or TRBV12-4 and TRBJ2-1; 8 bases match TRBD1. The CDR3 runs to 14 residues. The CDR3 loop is CASSSGGSYNEQVF. The DNA of the CDR3 is TGTGCCAGCAGTTCAGGGGGCTCCTACAATGAGCAGGTCTTC.

This clonotype was observed a few times. The chain uses TRBV12-3 or TRBV12-4 and TRBJ1-2; D gene unclear. V lost 3 bases and J 5 bases, leaving 10 bases between the germline ends. This CDR3 is built from 13 residues. CDR3: CASSFSREYGYTF. The CDR3 DNA reads as TGTGCCAGCAGTTTCTCTCGGGAGTATGGCTACACCTTC.

This clonotype turned up a few times. The chain couples TRBV24-1 to TRBJ2-7, with 10 bases aligning to TRBD1. Near its end, the DNA agrees better with TRBJ2-5, so the J call may be wrong. Germline V lookup: CDR1 KGHDR, CDR2 SFDVKD. This CDR3 has 16 residues. CDR3 sequence: CATSGGGTGVFETQYF. DNA for the CDR3: TGTGCCACCAGTGGCGGAGGGACAGGGGTGTTCGAGACCCAGTACTTC.

The chain has TRBV7-9 and TRBJ2-3, with D possibly being TRBD1 or TRBD2 (5 bases each). Per germline, CDR1 SEHNR and CDR2 FQNEAQ (reference sequence). Trimming removed 0 bases from V and 5 bases from J, with 12 bases in between. The CDR3 extends over 15 amino acids. The CDR3 DNA follows: TGTGCCAGCAGCTTAGCGCTGGGGGTGGGAGATACGCAGTATTTT. Protein: CASSLALGVGDTQYF.

The chain couples TRBV9 to TRBJ2-5, with TRBD2 as a possible D gene (6 bases). The J call may be in error: the DNA end matches TRBJ2-7 better. CDR1 and CDR2 (germline): SGDLS, YYNGEE. The CDR3 is 15 amino acids. CDR3 amino acids: CASSVASSEAYEQYF. The CDR3, as DNA: TGTGCCAGCAGCGTGGCCTCTAGCGAGGCCTACGAGCAGTACTTC.

This clonotype appeared many times. This chain connects TRBV4-3 to TRBJ1-2; 8 nucleotides match TRBD1. The CDR3 runs to 16 residues. Germline values: CDR1 LGHNA, CDR2 YSLEER. The V segment lost 1 base and the J segment 4 bases; nucleotides outside the gene matches: 8. CDR3 nucleotides: TGCGCCAGCAGCCAAGTGGACAGGGCACCTACCTATGGCTACACCTTC. Translated: CASSQVDRAPTYGYTF.

This clonotype was observed at least ten times. This sequence joins TRBV5-1 and TRBJ1-2; maybe TRBD1 (6 bases). Germline CDR1 reads SGHRS; CDR2 reads YFSETQ. The length of the CDR3 is 14 residues. Deletions cut 0 bases from V and 6 bases from J, with 12 bases between. Written as DNA, the CDR3 is TGCGCCAGCAGCTTGGTGGGGGGCCAAAATGGCTACACCTTC. Residues: CASSLVGGQNGYTF.